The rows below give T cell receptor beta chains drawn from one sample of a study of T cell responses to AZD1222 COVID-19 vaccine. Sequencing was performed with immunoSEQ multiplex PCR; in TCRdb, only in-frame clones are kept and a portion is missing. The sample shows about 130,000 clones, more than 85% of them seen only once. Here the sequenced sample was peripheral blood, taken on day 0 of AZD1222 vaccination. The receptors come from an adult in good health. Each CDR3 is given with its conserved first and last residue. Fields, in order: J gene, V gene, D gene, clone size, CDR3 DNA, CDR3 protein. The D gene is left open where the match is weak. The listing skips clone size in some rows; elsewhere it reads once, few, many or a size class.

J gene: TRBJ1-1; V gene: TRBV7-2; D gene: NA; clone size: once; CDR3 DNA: TGTGCCAGCAGCTTAGGACCTAGAGGGAGCCACACTGAAGCTTTCTTT; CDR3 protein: CASSLGPRGSHTEAFF
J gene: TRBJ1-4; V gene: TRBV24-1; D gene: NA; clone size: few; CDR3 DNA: TGTGCCACCAGTGAGGGGGGCGACGGTGTCAGGGGAAGCACTAATGAAAAACTGTTTTTT; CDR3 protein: CATSEGGDGVRGSTNEKLFF
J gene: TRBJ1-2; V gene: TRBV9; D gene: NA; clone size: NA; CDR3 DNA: TGTGCCAGCAGCGTAGAGGCAGAAGGATATGGCTACACCTTC; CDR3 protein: CASSVEAEGYGYTF
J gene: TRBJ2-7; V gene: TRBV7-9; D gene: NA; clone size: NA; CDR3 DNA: TGTGCCAGCAGCCCGATTCCCTACGAGCAGTACTTC; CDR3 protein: CASSPIPYEQYF
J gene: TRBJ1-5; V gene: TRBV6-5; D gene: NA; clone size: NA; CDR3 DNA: TGTGCCAGCAGAATCTCTAGCAATCAGCCCCAGCATTTT; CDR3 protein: CASRISSNQPQHF
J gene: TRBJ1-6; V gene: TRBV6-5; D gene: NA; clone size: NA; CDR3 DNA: TGTGCCAGCAGTTACTCCCCAGGGGCCTATAATTCACCCCTCCACTTT; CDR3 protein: CASSYSPGAYNSPLHF
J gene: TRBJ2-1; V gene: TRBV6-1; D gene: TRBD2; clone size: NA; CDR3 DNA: TGTGCCAGCAGTGAACGGGGGACTAGCGGTTATAATGAGCAGTTCTTC; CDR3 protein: CASSERGTSGYNEQFF
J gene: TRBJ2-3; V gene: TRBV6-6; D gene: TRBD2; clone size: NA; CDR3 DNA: TGTGCCAGCAGTTTTCAGCGGGGGGCGGGGACAGATACGCAGTATTTT; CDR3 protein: CASSFQRGAGTDTQYF
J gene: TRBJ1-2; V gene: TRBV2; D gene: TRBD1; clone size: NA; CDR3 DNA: TGTGCCAGCAGTGAAGCGACAGGGGGCCCCTATGGCTACACCTTC; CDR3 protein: CASSEATGGPYGYTF
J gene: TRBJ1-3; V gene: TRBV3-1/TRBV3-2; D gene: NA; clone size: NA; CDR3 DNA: TGTGCCAGCAGCCGCAGAACGCGAGGAAACACCATATATTTT; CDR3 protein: CASSRRTRGNTIYF